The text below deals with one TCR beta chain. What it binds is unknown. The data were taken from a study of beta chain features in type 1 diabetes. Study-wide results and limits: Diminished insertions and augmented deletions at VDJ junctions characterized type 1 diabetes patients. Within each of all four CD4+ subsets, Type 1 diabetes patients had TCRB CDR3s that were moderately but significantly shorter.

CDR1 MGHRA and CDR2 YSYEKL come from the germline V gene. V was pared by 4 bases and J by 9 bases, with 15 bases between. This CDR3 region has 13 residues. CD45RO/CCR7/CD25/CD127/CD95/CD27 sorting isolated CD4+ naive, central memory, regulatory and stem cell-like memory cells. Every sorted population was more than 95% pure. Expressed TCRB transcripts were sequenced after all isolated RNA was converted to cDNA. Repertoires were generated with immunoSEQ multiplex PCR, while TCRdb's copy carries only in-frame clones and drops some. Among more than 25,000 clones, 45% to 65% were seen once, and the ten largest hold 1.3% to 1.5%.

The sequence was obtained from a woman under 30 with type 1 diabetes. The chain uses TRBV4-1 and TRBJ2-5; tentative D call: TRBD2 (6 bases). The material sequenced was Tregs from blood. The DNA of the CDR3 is TGCGCCAGCAGCCTATCGACTAGTCGGGCCCAGTACTTC. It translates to CASSLSTSRAQYF.